This T cell receptor beta chain derives from a study of T cell responses to AZD1222 COVID-19 vaccine. Germline V CDR1 and CDR2: SGHRS, YFSETQ. The CDR3 spans 15 residues. Losses at the gene ends were 0 bases for V and 5 bases for J; bases not matched to a gene: 5. Repertoires were generated with immunoSEQ multiplex PCR, while TCRdb's copy carries only in-frame clones and drops some. The data hold about 150,000 clones, with more than 75% observed a single time. The material was peripheral blood, obtained 28 days after the second AZD1222 dose. J is TRBJ1-1 and V is TRBV5-1; 9 bases are a match to TRBD1. This TCR came from an adult who received the AZD1222 COVID-19 vaccine. The CDR3, as DNA: TGCGCCAGCAGCTTGGGGGACAGGGCGCGAACTGAAGCTTTCTTT. Its protein product is CASSLGDRARTEAFF.